The source of this T cell receptor beta chain is a study of cytomegalovirus exposure and HLA in healthy donors. This clone was observed once. Researchers ran the PCR with 60 Vbeta and 13 Jbeta primers. Libraries were prepared by immunoSEQ multiplex PCR; TCRdb keeps only in-frame clonotypes and omits some of them. The repertoire holds fewer than 200,000 clones, 80% to 90% seen once, with about 10% in the top ten. V lost 6 bases, J lost 8 bases, and 8 bases stayed unmatched. Germline V gene lookup returns CDR1 SGHRS and CDR2 YFSETQ. This CDR3 is 13 amino acids long. The sequencing sample was made of PBMCs. This chain links TRBV5-1 with TRBJ2-1, with 7 bases that match TRBD2. This clonotype originated in a man aged 50-59 years in good health and CMV-seropositive. DNA for the CDR3: TGCGCCAGCAACCGCGGGGGAGTCGATGAGCAGTTCTTC. It encodes CASNRGGVDEQFF.